The following is a T cell receptor beta chain sequence with its context. Its antigen is unidentified. V lost 4 bases to trimming and J lost 2 bases; unmatched junction nucleotides: 7. The CDR3 loop spans 14 amino acids. The germline V gene has CDR1 SQVTM and CDR2 ANQGSEA. This entry comes from a study of cytomegalovirus exposure and HLA in healthy donors. PCR involved 60 Vbeta and 13 Jbeta primers. Repertoires were generated with immunoSEQ multiplex PCR, while TCRdb's copy carries only in-frame clones and drops some. This repertoire shows just under 250,000 clones, around 76% found once; its top ten account for 5.4%. Study-wide results and caveats: Certain indistinguishable V segments, among them TRBV6-2 and TRBV6-3, were excluded. In a later analysis, V- and J-gene trimming of beta chains associated with a DCLRE1C missense variant, replicated independently. Segments of the TCR beta V type were, in most cases, productive about 87% or about 30% of the time in an earlier analysis. Cytomegalovirus status, reportedly, was diagnosed with high specificity and sensitivity by the classifier.

The clonotype comes from a woman aged 40-49 years in good health and CMV-seropositive. Sequencing was done on a sample of PBMCs. The chain couples TRBV29-1 to TRBJ1-2; 7 bases line up with TRBD1. The CDR3 DNA reads TGCAGCGTTGTTTGGGTGGACAGGAACTATGGCTACACCTTC. Translated, it gives CSVVWVDRNYGYTF.